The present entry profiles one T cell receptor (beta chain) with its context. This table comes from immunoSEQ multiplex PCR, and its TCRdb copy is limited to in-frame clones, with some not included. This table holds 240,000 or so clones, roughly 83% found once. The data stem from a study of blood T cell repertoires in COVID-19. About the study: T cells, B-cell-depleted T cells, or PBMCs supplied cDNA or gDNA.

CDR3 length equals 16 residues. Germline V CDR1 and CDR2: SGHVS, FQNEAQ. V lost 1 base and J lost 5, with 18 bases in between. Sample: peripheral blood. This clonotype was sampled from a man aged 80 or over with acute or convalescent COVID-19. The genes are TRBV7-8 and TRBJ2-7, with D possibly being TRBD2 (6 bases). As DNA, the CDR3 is TGTGCCAGCAGCTTAGGGCGGACCCTATCGGGAGACGAGCAGTACTTC. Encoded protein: CASSLGRTLSGDEQYF.